This T cell receptor beta chain emerged from a study of response to subunit inactivated influenza vaccine. Whole-study results and caveats: Authors proposed each seasonal influenza vaccination draws in few new T cells.

The CDR3 is 12 amino acids. CDR1 is DFQATT and CDR2 is SNEGSKA in the germline V gene (reference sequence). V was clipped by 6 bases and J by 4 bases, with 12 bases between them. TCRdb passed the RT-PCR reads through MiXCR, listing each CDR3 protein once. The sample lists some 480,000 distinct CDR3 sequences; 10% to 11% were seen once. Note on this clonotype: The antigen is not known.

Sequenced material: PBMCs from blood, taken more than 35 days after vaccination. This TCR came from a man aged 45 to 65 who received an inactivated influenza vaccine. The V and J genes are TRBV20-1 and TRBJ1-2, with a tentative D call TRBD1 (6 bases). The CDR3 spells CSAGGGTYGYTF. CDR3 DNA: TGCAGTGCAGGGGGGGGGACCTATGGCTACACCTTC.